This entry concerns a single T cell receptor beta chain. This clonotype occurred many times. Its target antigen remains unknown. Qualities for individual bases were not recorded, and no much larger clone is one base off. The data stem from a study of blood T cells in healthy people across ages (dated by TCRdb to the mid-2010s). In terms of the full investigation: Template switching captured roughly one uniquely barcoded TCR beta cDNA molecule per two T cells in model experiments. To track age-related changes in TCR beta repertoire diversity, the study relied on deep sequencing normalized with unique cDNA molecular identifiers. The donors were divided into four age groups: young (average approximately 16 years), middle-aged (approximately 42), aged (approximately 62) and long-lived (82). To avoid experimental bias, donors of different ages were spread randomly across the sequencing lanes. For two donors (one aged 18 to 30 and one aged 80 or older), the study analyzed two additional independent replicas of 1 million unique cDNA reads from the same blood draw.

The paper as a whole reports these results and caveats: Estimates of total diversity based on one million sequenced T cells were considered lower bounds and underestimates. Because profiling used bulk unsorted PBMCs, naive and antigen-experienced compartments could not be compared conclusively. Because donor CMV infection status was unknown, age-related changes in expanded clonotypes were potentially confounded. Observed TCR beta diversity per million T cells fell roughly linearly with age, and a significant reduction was already apparent by age about 38. There was a strong correlation between observed TCR beta diversity and the percentage of naive T cells measured by flow cytometry. Compared with the aged group, the long-lived group had more naive CD4+ T cells, fewer expanded clones and increased TCR diversity, suggesting age selection.

Its CDR3 holds 14 amino acids, cysteine through phenylalanine. This entry keeps only the CDR3 DNA: 42 bases, framed from base 1. Relative to germline, V is 5 bases shorter and J is 1 base shorter, with 11 bases between their ends. CDR1 and CDR2 (MNHEY, SVGAGI) derive from the germline V gene. Donors were roughly 40 systemically healthy Caucasian individuals from Russia aged 6 to 90 years. Each donor gave ten milliliters of peripheral blood, collected into EDTA-treated Vacutainer tubes. Ficoll-Paque density-gradient centrifugation was used to isolate PBMCs, with at least 6 million per sample. Trizol reagent was used to extract total RNA from PBMCs, with at least 6 micrograms per sample. The percentages of naive CD45RAhigh/CD27high T cells were determined by flow cytometry on a PBMC aliquot from every donor. Library preparation was by 5' RACE. TCRdb records Illumina HiSeq 2500 as the sequencer. The second PCR ran for roughly 7 to 12 cycles and used a J-beta primer mix along with a sample-barcoded 5' primer. A template-switch 5' adaptor carrying 12 random nucleotides introduced a unique molecular identifier onto each TCR beta cDNA molecule. Each sample yielded at least 3 million CDR3-containing paired-end reads. The Mint cDNA synthesis kit, primed by a TRBC-specific oligonucleotide, was used to synthesize first-strand cDNA from all RNA. Following uracil-DNA glycosylase treatment, all cDNA underwent a first 18-cycle PCR with the universal primers M1SS and BC2_uni_R. In the authors' own workflow: Each sample was normalized by randomly selecting 1 million high-quality reads, each carrying a distinct molecular identifier. Reads with shared molecular identifiers were discarded instead of being binned into consensus sequences. MiTCR, with a Q25 quality threshold and the strictest error-elimination algorithm, was used for CDR3 identification, clonotype clustering and error correction. A nonparametric unseen species model using Euler transformation provided a lower-bound estimate of total TCR beta diversity. The raw public data were reprocessed by TCRdb itself: fastp quality trimming at Q25, MiXCR clonotype calling, in-frame beta chains only. One record per CDR3 amino acid sequence lists the most common genes and DNA. Clone size and V and J calls follow TCRdb, not the original study. The sample records 650,000 to 700,000 distinct CDR3 sequences, about 50% of which are singletons. Roughly 13% of the sample rests with the top ten.

The clonotype comes from a woman of 80 years or more in good health. Sequencing was carried out using blood. The rearrangement joined TRBV6-5 to TRBJ1-2; a tentative D match to TRBD1 spans 5 bases. The DNA sequence is TGTGCCAGCAGTACGGGACCTTTTAACTATGGCTACACCTTC. This yields the protein CASSTGPFNYGYTF.